This T cell receptor gamma chain was observed in a study of intestinal T cells in coeliac disease (dated by TCRdb to about 2020). Background for the entire study: In the TRG cohort, coeliac patients were much younger than controls, with a mean age of around 15 years compared with about 55 years. In the TCR-delta (TRD) cohort, there were duodenal biopsies from approximately eleven coeliac disease patients and approximately eleven non-coeliac controls. Duodenal biopsies from about 35 coeliac disease patients and 20 to 25 non-coeliac controls made up a second, larger TCR-gamma (TRG) cohort.

Details on this clone: Its antigen remains undetermined. A read error is possible here, since a much larger clone lies one base away. In the same sample, other DNA sequences code for this CDR3.

The research as a whole found: Coeliac and control groups differed significantly in age, although an age-split analysis did not yield significant classification. Of some 54 biopsies, about 51 (approximately 94%) were correctly classified by TRG clustering, and a leave-one-out accuracy of approximately 87% was reported. FFPE-derived DNA was found to be relatively degraded, and loss of a proportion of TCR sequences in each sample was likely caused by this degradation. In training, clustering based on TRD kmers put all 20 or so biopsies in the right class, and the reported leave-one-out accuracy was 91%. Repeated CDR3 amino acid sequences could not be distinguished from PCR duplicates.

Genomic DNA was extracted with the QIAamp DNA FFPE tissue kit from ten 5-um FFPE scrolls per case. Classification of coeliac disease based on the TCR repertoire was tested using fully anonymised formalin-fixed paraffin-embedded duodenal biopsies that were surplus to diagnostic needs. Taken from the germline V gene, the CDR1 and CDR2 loops are EGSNGY and YDSYNSKV. Reading from cysteine to phenylalanine, the CDR3 counts 15 amino acids. Only CDR3 DNA remains: 45 bases, in frame from the first base. The library was made by multiplex PCR. TCRdb shows the sequencer as Ion Torrent PGM. TRG repertoires were amplified from 150 to 250 ng of biopsy DNA using the LymphoTrack kit, whose primers carry Illumina adapters. TRG amplicons were cleaned up with AMPure XP beads, measured on a 2100 Bioanalyzer, and combined in equimolar amounts. Sequencing of TRG libraries was performed on an Ion PGM instrument. Under the source paper's analysis protocol: Using FastX, any read was removed if more than 10% of its nucleotides had quality scores below the third quartile calculated per patient. Reads were aligned with IMGT/HighV-QUEST to assign V, D and J genes, identify CDR3 regions and assess functionality. Sequences were converted to amino acids, and every sequence predicted to be non-functional was removed. CDR3s were split into kmers with and without positional annotation, PCA was performed on kmer frequencies, and samples were clustered using all 1023 combinations of PCs 1-10. Classification was validated by leave-one-out cross-validation, re-optimising parameters on the remaining samples each time. Shannon diversity was computed with the vegan R package from repeated random subsamples equal to the lowest read count. With CATT, TCRdb called clones again from the public reads; duplicate DNA rows were later joined. These V and J calls originate from TCRdb's pipeline instead of the authors' own analysis. The sample contains roughly 2,400 gamma-chain clones, approximately 47% of them found a single time. Approximately 5% of the sample belongs to the ten largest clones.

Sequenced input: a duodenal biopsy. This TCR came from a human donor with celiac disease. The rearranged chain carries TRGV2 and TRGJ1 or TRGJ2. The sequenced DNA: TGTGCCACCTGGGACTTCCCCTGGGGTTATTATAAAAAACTCTTT. This sequence encodes CATWDFPWGYYKKLF.